Below are 6 T cell receptor beta chains sequenced from a single sample in a study of T cell responses to AZD1222 COVID-19 vaccine. Clones were sequenced by immunoSEQ multiplex PCR, and TCRdb holds only the in-frame ones, with some missing. The sample lists 70,000 to 90,000 clones; 75% to 90% were seen once. Sample: peripheral blood, taken 28 days after the second AZD1222 dose. The receptors were gathered from an adult who received the AZD1222 COVID-19 vaccine.

The rearrangement uses TRBV7-2 and TRBJ2-5; 7 positions match TRBD1. The germline V gene has CDR1 SGHTA and CDR2 FQGNSA. Losses at the gene ends were 5 bases for V and 0 bases for J; bases not matched to a gene: 3. The length of the CDR3 is 14 residues. The DNA for the CDR3 is TGTGCCAGCAGCCTGGACAGGTACCAAGAGACCCAGTACTTC. The encoded protein is CASSLDRYQETQYF.

V is TRBV24-1 and J is TRBJ1-2; D is uncertain. The ends were cut back, 3 bases at V and 8 bases at J, with 12 bases in the middle. Germline V gene sequence: CDR1 KGHDR, CDR2 SFDVKD. The CDR3 length is 13 residues. The CDR3 coding sequence is TGTGCCACCAGTGATCCCGCGGGGAGAGGCTACACCTTC. Amino acids: CATSDPAGRGYTF.

The rearrangement joins TRBV6-6 to TRBJ1-2; tentatively, D is TRBD1 (5 bases). Trimming removed 2 bases at V and 6 bases at J, with 16 bases between. CDR1 is MNHNY and CDR2 is SVGAGI in the germline V gene (reference sequence). CDR3 size: 15 residues. The CDR3 region has the DNA TGTGCCAGCAGTTACGCCTACGGGACGTTGGATGGCTACACCTTC. It codes for CASSYAYGTLDGYTF.

The chain employs TRBV4-3 and TRBJ1-2; a weak D match, TRBD1 (5 bases). This CDR3 has 16 amino acids. Per germline, CDR1 LGHNA and CDR2 YSLEER. The V end lost 1 base, the J end lost 4 bases, and 16 bases lay between the germline ends. The CDR3 is CASSQAYVGVGYGYTF. CDR3 bases: TGCGCCAGCAGCCAAGCCTACGTGGGGGTTGGCTATGGCTACACCTTC.

J is TRBJ2-3 and V is TRBV5-4; possibly TRBD2 for D (5 bases). V was clipped by 4 bases and J by 0 bases, with 9 bases between them. Per germline, CDR1 SGHNT and CDR2 YYREEE (reference sequence). The CDR3 runs to 14 residues. The CDR3 coding sequence is TGTGCCAGCAGCGCGGACTCGAGCACAGATACGCAGTATTTT. Translation: CASSADSSTDTQYF.

This rearrangement joins TRBV14 to TRBJ2-7; D remains ambiguous. The ends were cut back, 1 base at V and 1 base at J, with 11 bases in the middle. Germline CDR1 reads SGHDN; CDR2 reads FVKESK. The CDR3 consists of 15 residues. CDR3 region: CASSQALGGSYEQYF. The DNA for the CDR3 is TGTGCCAGCAGCCAAGCCCTAGGTGGATCCTACGAGCAGTACTTC.